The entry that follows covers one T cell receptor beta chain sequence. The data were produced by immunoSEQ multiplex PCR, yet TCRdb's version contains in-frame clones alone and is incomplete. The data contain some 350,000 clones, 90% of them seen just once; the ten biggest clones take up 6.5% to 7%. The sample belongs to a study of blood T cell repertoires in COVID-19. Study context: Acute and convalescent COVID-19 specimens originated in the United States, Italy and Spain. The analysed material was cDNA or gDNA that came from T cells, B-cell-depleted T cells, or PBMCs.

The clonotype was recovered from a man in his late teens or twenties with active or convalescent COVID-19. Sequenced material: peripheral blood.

The CDR3 region has the DNA TGTGCCACCAGCCGGACTAGCGGGGACTACAATGAGCAGTTCTTC. This sequence encodes CATSRTSGDYNEQFF. The rearrangement joins TRBV24-1 to TRBJ2-1; 12 nucleotides align to TRBD2. This CDR3 region has 15 residues. The germline V gene has CDR1 KGHDR and CDR2 SFDVKD. The trim removed 7 bases at V and 3 bases at J, leaving 3 bases unmatched.